This section outlines one TCR beta chain sequence together with its context. The antigen it binds to is not known. Qualities for individual bases were not recorded, and no much larger clone is one base off. This entry comes from a study of Tregs in tolerant kidney transplant recipients (dated by TCRdb to between 2017 and 2020). Broadly, across the study: The study used TCRbeta sequencing to identify donor-specific regulatory T cells before combined kidney and bone marrow transplantation, then tracked those cells after transplant. TCRbeta repertoire sequencing was used in a few healthy controls to compare several ways of expanding Tregs specific for an allogeneic donor.

Unstimulated Tregs (CD4+CD25+CD127-), CD4+ non-Tregs (CD4+CD25-), CD4 and CD8 cells were FACS-sorted from thawed PBMCs. Blood from healthy controls was obtained either as purchased buffy coats or from healthy volunteers. Healthy control blood was separated into PBMCs by Ficoll density gradient and cryopreserved, and patient PBMCs were collected both before and after transplant. What the study reported, not specific to this receptor: Because the study included only a small number of patients, the results must be confirmed in larger populations and under other immunosuppression protocols. Biological reproducibility was not directly assessed, although technical replication error appeared to be minimal. The most biologically relevant and donor-specific TCRbeta repertoire appeared to be identified by expanding Tregs with activated donor B cells.

Genomic DNA was extracted from sorted cells with the QIAGEN DNeasy Blood and Tissue Kit for TCRbeta CDR3 sequencing. Through immunoSEQ, high-throughput TCRbeta CDR3 sequencing was done commercially, including PCR amplification with internal controls and bias correction. On the authors' methods: A unique productive TCRbeta sequence was defined by the CDR3 nucleotide sequence when primers matched, and otherwise by the CDR3 amino acid sequence together with the Vbeta and Jbeta genes. To correct sorting error, sequences shared between sorted populations at a frequency ratio of 2:1 or less were removed; the rest were assigned to the higher population. A sequence counted as donor-reactive if, in CFSE-low cells, the sequence had a frequency of at least 0.01% and was expanded at least 5-fold compared with unstimulated cells. Jensen-Shannon divergence calculated on the top 100 TCRbeta sequences ranked by frequency was used to measure repertoire divergence. For samples with multiple sequencing runs, sorting error was corrected in each run separately before the runs were combined. Drawn from immuneACCESS, this table holds only the in-frame rearrangements with V and J called that TCRdb kept. Clones are partly lost; checked studies trace under half to an unresolved V gene and leave the rest unexplained. The D gene and trimming were derived from the DNA, and the V and J assignments and clone size from that table. The sample data list around 61,000 clones, and around four fifths of these were observed just once. The ten largest clones represent more than 4% of the sample.

Sequencing was carried out using CD4+ T cells from blood. This receptor was obtained from a human donor in good health.

The DNA is TGCGCCAGCAGCCCATACCAACCGGGACAGGCCTCGGAGACCCAGTACTTC. The encoded protein is CASSPYQPGQASETQYF. The V gene is TRBV5-1 and the J gene is TRBJ2-5, with 8 junctional bases fitting TRBD1. V is trimmed back by 4 bases and J by 5 bases, and the junction contains 16 bases that no gene match accounts for. In the germline V gene, CDR1 corresponds to SGHRS and CDR2 to YFSETQ. Reading from cysteine to phenylalanine, the CDR3 counts 17 amino acids. Of the read, only the CDR3 DNA is kept; its 51 bases are in frame from base 1.